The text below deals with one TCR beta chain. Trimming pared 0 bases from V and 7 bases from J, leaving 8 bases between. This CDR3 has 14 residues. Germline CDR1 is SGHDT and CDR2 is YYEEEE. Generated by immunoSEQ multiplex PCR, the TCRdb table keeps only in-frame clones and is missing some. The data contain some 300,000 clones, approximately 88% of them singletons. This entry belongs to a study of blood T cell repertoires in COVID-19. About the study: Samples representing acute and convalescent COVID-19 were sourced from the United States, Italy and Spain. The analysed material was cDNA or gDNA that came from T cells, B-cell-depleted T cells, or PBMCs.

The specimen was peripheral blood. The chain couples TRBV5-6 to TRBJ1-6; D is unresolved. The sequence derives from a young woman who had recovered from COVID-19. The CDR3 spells CASSLERGNSPLHF. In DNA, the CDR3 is TGTGCCAGCAGCTTGGAACGGGGAAATTCACCCCTCCACTTT.